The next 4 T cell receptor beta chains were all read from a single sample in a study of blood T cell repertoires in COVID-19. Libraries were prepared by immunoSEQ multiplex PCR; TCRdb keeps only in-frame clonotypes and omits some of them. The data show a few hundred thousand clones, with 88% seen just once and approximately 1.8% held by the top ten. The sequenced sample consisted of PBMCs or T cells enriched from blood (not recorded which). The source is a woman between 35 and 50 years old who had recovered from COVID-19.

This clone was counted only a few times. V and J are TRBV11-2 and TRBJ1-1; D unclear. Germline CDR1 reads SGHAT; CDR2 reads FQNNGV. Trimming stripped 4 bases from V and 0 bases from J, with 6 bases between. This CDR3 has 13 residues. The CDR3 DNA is TGTGCCAGCAGCTGGGCTATGAACACTGAAGCTTTCTTT. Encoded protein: CASSWAMNTEAFF.

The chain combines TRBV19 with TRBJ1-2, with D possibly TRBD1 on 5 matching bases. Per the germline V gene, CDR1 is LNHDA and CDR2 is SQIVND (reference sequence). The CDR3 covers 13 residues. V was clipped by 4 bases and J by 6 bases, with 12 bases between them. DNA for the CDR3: TGTGCCAGTAGTAGCCAGGGCTCGCATGGCTACACCTTC. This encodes CASSSQGSHGYTF.

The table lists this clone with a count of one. The CDR3 nucleotides are TGTGCCAGCAGCCCCGACAGCGGCAATCAGCCCCAGCATTTT. Its protein product is CASSPDSGNQPQHF. This rearrangement joins TRBV7-9 to TRBJ1-5; D may be TRBD1 (5 bases). CDR3 length: 14 amino acids. Germline V gene lookup returns CDR1 SEHNR and CDR2 FQNEAQ (reference sequence). V lost 5 bases to trimming and J lost 2 bases, with 10 bases between them.

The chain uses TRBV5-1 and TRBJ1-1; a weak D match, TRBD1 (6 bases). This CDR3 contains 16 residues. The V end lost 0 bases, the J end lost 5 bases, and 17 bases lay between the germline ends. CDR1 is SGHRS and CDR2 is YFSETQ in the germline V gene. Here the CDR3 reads CASSLEARGIGTEAFF. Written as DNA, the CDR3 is TGCGCCAGCAGCTTGGAGGCGAGGGGGATTGGAACTGAAGCTTTCTTT.